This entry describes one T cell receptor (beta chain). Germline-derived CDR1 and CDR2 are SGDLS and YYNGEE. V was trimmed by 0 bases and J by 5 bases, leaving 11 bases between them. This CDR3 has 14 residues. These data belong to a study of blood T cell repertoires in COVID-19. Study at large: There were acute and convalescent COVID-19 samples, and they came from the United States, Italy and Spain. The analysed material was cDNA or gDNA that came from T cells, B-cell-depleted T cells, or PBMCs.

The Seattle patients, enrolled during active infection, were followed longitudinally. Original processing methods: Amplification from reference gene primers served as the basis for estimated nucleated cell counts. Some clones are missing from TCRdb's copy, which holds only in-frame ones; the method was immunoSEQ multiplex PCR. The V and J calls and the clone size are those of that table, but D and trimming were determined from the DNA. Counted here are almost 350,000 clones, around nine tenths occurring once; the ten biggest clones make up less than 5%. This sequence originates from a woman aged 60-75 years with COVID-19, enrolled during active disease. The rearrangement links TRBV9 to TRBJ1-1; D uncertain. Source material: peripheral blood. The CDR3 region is CASSVAAGNTEAFF. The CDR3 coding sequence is TGTGCCAGCAGCGTAGCGGCGGGGAATACTGAAGCTTTCTTT.